Ten or more counts support the clone carrying this T cell receptor beta chain. The source of the sample is a study of early T cells in non-severe SARS-CoV-2 infection. Study summary: The input, bulk RNA from unsorted whole blood, was sequenced, and chains were unpaired.

One entry per CDR3 protein results from TCRdb running MiXCR on the 5' RACE reads. The sample holds 35,000 to 45,000 distinct CDR3 sequences; less than 7.5% are singletons and the top ten take under 25%. This receptor was obtained from an adult who was a healthcare worker with PCR-confirmed SARS-CoV-2 infection or an uninfected control (not recorded which). The sequencing used whole blood, collected at baseline.

The CDR3 nucleotides read TGTGCCAGCAGCTTAGGGGGCCACGAGCAGTACTTC. The encoded protein is CASSLGGHEQYF. This chain connects TRBV7-2 to TRBJ2-7, with a tentative D call TRBD1 (5 bases). CDR1 and CDR2 (germline): SGHTA, FQGNSA. The V end lost 1 base, the J end lost 5 bases, and 6 bases lay between the germline ends. This CDR3 has 12 residues.